Shown below are 29 T cell receptor beta chains from a single sample sequenced in a study of T cell responses to AZD1222 COVID-19 vaccine. Assay used: immunoSEQ multiplex PCR; TCRdb lists only in-frame clones, some missing. Here the sample spans 96,000 or so clones, 80% to 90% being singletons. Sequencing used peripheral blood, obtained on day 0 of AZD1222 vaccination. These receptors came from an adult in good health.

CDR3 protein: CASRTVSFNYGYTF. CDR3 sequence (DNA): TGTGCCAGCCGGACAGTTTCCTTTAACTATGGCTACACCTTC. The rearrangement links TRBV2 to TRBJ1-2; maybe TRBD1 (6 bases). Trimming stripped 8 bases from V and 1 base from J, with 14 bases between. The CDR3 is made up of 14 amino acids. Germline V gives CDR1 SNHLY, CDR2 FYNNEI.

This clone was counted once. The rearrangement links TRBV6-1 to TRBJ1-2; the D is unclear. Germline CDR1 and CDR2: MNHNS and SASEGT. The CDR3 is made up of 13 amino acids. Trimming took 1 base from V and 4 from J, leaving 7 bases between them. Here the CDR3 reads CASSEGLSYGYTF. The CDR3 DNA sequence: TGTGCCAGCAGTGAAGGACTCAGCTATGGCTACACCTTC.

The chain employs TRBV27 and TRBJ2-3; 7 bases align to TRBD2. Trimming took 3 bases from V and 0 from J; bases not matched to a gene: 3. CDR1 and CDR2 (germline): MNHEY, SMNVEV (reference sequence). The CDR3 extends over 15 amino acids. The CDR3: CASSFAGDSTDTQYF. The CDR3 bases are TGTGCCAGCAGTTTCGCGGGGGATAGCACAGATACGCAGTATTTT.

The V gene is TRBV27, the J gene TRBJ1-5; D is perhaps TRBD1 (5 bases). Looked up from germline, CDR1 is MNHEY and CDR2 is SMNVEV (reference sequence). V dropped 5 bases and J dropped 0 bases, with 11 bases sitting between them. CDR3 length equals 15 residues. CDR3 loop: CASSLDSYSNQPQHF. CDR3 in DNA: TGTGCCAGCAGTCTCGACAGTTATAGCAATCAGCCCCAGCATTTT.

The chain joins TRBV18 to TRBJ1-6; the match to TRBD1 covers 7 bases. This CDR3 comprises 16 residues. CDR1 and CDR2 (germline): KGHSH, LQKENI. J lost 9 bases, V lost 3 bases, and 11 bases had no gene match. The CDR3 loop reads CASSPRQGQSASPLHF. CDR3 DNA sequence: TGTGCCAGCTCACCTCGACAGGGTCAGAGTGCTTCACCCCTCCACTTT.

The rearrangement uses TRBV11-2 and TRBJ1-3, with D perhaps matching TRBD1 (6 bases). The CDR3 covers 16 residues. V lost 2 bases and J lost 4, with 15 bases in between. In germline, CDR1 is SGHAT, CDR2 FQNNGV. The CDR3 coding sequence is TGTGCCAGCAGCTTAATTTATACAGGGCCAGGAAACACCATATATTTT. It translates to CASSLIYTGPGNTIYF. The full variable domain, rest sourced from reference TRBV11-2 and TRBJ1-3, is EAGVAQSPRYKIIEKRQSVAFWCNPISGHATLYWYQQILGQGPKLLIQFQNNGVVDDSQLPKDRFSAERLKGVDSTLKIQPAKLEDSAVYLCASSLIYTGPGNTIYFGEGSWLTVV.

This chain joins TRBV28 and TRBJ1-2; the D gene is possibly TRBD1 (6 bases). CDR1 and CDR2 (germline): MDHEN, SYDVKM. Trimming removed 6 bases at V and 4 bases at J, with 18 bases between. This CDR3 is 15 amino acids long. CDR3 DNA: TGTGCCAGCAGCCTCCGAGACAGGCAACCCTATGGCTACACCTTC. It specifies CASSLRDRQPYGYTF.

The chain joins TRBV5-1 to TRBJ2-7, with TRBD1 as a possible D gene (6 bases). Germline CDR1 SGHRS, CDR2 YFSETQ. This CDR3 is 15 amino acids long. The V end was cut by 4 bases, the J end by 5 bases, with 19 bases between. CDR3 region: CASSLFRDTLNEQYF. Written as DNA, the CDR3 is TGCGCCAGCAGCCTATTTCGGGACACCCTAAACGAGCAGTACTTC. Looking up the rest from reference TRBV5-1 and TRBJ2-7 gives the full variable domain: KAGVTQTPRYLIKTRGQQVTLSCSPISGHRSVSWYQQTPGQGLQFLFEYFSETQRNKGNFPGRFSGRQFSNSRSEMNVSTLELGDSALYLCASSLFRDTLNEQYFGPGTRLTVT.

The genes are TRBV7-9 and TRBJ1-2, with D hard to call. Trimming removed 5 bases at V and 4 bases at J, with 14 bases between. The CDR3 contains 14 residues. Germline V gene lookup returns CDR1 SEHNR and CDR2 FQNEAQ (reference sequence). For the CDR3, the DNA is TGTGCCAGCAGCATCCTGGACGGAGCCTATGGCTACACCTTC. It specifies CASSILDGAYGYTF.

The DNA for the CDR3 is TGCGCCAGCCGAATTAACTTGGTGGGGGGCGAAGAGACCCAGTACTTC. The encoded protein is CASRINLVGGEETQYF. The genes are TRBV5-1 and TRBJ2-5; D possibly matches TRBD1 or TRBD2 (6 bases each). Germline CDR1 reads SGHRS; CDR2 reads YFSETQ. The CDR3 runs to 16 residues. Trimming took 7 bases from V and 3 from J, leaving 22 bases between them.

The chain couples TRBV7-9 to TRBJ1-4; 10 bases line up with TRBD1. Germline CDR1 and CDR2: SEHNR and FQNEAQ (reference sequence). The CDR3 runs to 15 residues. Trimming removed 4 bases from V and 7 bases from J; junction bases left unmatched: 6. CDR3 residues: CASSSWTGGGEKLFF. The CDR3 region has the DNA TGTGCCAGCAGCTCCTGGACAGGGGGAGGTGAAAAACTGTTTTTT.

For the CDR3, the DNA is TGTGCCAGCAGCTTCCCCCCGATCACCCCAGCTTTCTTT. It codes for CASSFPPITPAFF. The V call is TRBV7-2, the J call TRBJ1-1; no clear D gene. The ends were cut back, 3 bases at V and 10 bases at J, with 15 bases in the middle. The CDR3 is made up of 13 amino acids. The germline gives CDR1 SGHTA, CDR2 FQGNSA.

The chain combines TRBV11-3 with TRBJ2-5; 10 bases map to TRBD1. Germline assignment: CDR1 SGHNT and CDR2 YENEEA. The CDR3 spans 16 residues. The V and J ends lost 1 base and 5 bases, in that order; junction bases with no gene match: 7. Here the CDR3 DNA reads TGTGCCAGCAGCTTAGGGGGAAGGACAGGGGGTGAGACCCAGTACTTC. Translating it yields CASSLGGRTGGETQYF.

The chain couples TRBV27 to TRBJ2-3, with D unclear. V dropped 4 bases and J dropped 0 bases, with 8 bases sitting between them. The CDR3 length is 14 residues. Germline-derived CDR1 and CDR2 are MNHEY and SMNVEV (reference sequence). The CDR3 DNA sequence: TGTGCCAGCAGTTCGGCAGCTAGCACAGATACGCAGTATTTT. It specifies CASSSAASTDTQYF.

The rearrangement links TRBV6-2 or TRBV6-3 to TRBJ1-3; D remains unclear. Trimming removed 0 bases from V and 2 bases from J, with 11 bases in between. Germline V gene data show CDR1 as MNHEY and CDR2 as SVGEGT. The CDR3 spans 16 residues. The CDR3 DNA reads TGTGCCAGCAGTTACTCCGGACGAGGTGCTGGAAACACCATATATTTT. Its translation: CASSYSGRGAGNTIYF.

This clone has only a few counts. The CDR3 here is CASSAGLKTWDTEAFF. In DNA form, the CDR3 reads TGTGCCAGCAGCGCAGGGTTGAAGACTTGGGACACTGAAGCTTTCTTT. This chain uses TRBV9 with TRBJ1-1; a weak D match, TRBD1 (5 bases). V lost 3 bases, J lost 3 bases, and 18 bases lay in between. This CDR3 region has 16 residues. CDR1 is SGDLS and CDR2 is YYNGEE in the germline V gene.

The V call is TRBV19, the J call TRBJ1-2; the D is unclear. Trimming left V 2 bases short and J 6 bases short, with 16 bases between. The germline V gene encodes CDR1 LNHDA and CDR2 SQIVND (reference sequence). The CDR3 extends over 15 amino acids. CDR3 protein: CASSIRAPTTHGYTF. The CDR3, as DNA: TGTGCCAGTAGTATAAGGGCACCTACTACTCATGGCTACACCTTC.

V gene TRBV18 combines with J gene TRBJ1-4; D gene ambiguous. The germline CDR1 and CDR2 sequences are KGHSH and LQKENI. Trimming shortened V by 0 bases and J by 1 base, and 18 bases separated the two germline ends. The CDR3 consists of 19 residues. The CDR3 sequence: CASSPPGFEAHLTNEKLFF. Here the CDR3 DNA reads TGTGCCAGCTCACCACCCGGATTTGAGGCGCATTTAACTAATGAAAAACTGTTTTTT.

The chain carries TRBV7-2 and TRBJ2-1; perhaps TRBD1 as D (5 bases). CDR1 and CDR2 from the germline V gene are SGHTA and FQGNSA. The CDR3 has 15 amino acids. Trimming took off 0 bases at V and 6 bases at J, with 12 bases between the two ends. The CDR3: CASSLAYFRGNEQFF. As DNA, the CDR3 is TGTGCCAGCAGCTTAGCTTATTTTAGGGGCAATGAGCAGTTCTTC.

The rearrangement joins TRBV19 to TRBJ1-1; D gene uncertain. CDR3 length equals 14 residues. The germline V gene encodes CDR1 LNHDA and CDR2 SQIVND (reference sequence). Deletions cut 4 bases from V and 3 bases from J, with 12 bases between. CDR3 in DNA: TGTGCCAGTAGTACGGCGAAGGGTTACACTGAAGCTTTCTTT. It encodes CASSTAKGYTEAFF.

The chain couples TRBV4-1 to TRBJ2-7; D remains unclear. The germline V gene has CDR1 MGHRA and CDR2 YSYEKL. The CDR3 contains 15 residues. The V gene lost 1 base and the J gene lost 4 bases, with 14 bases spanning the gap. The DNA of the CDR3 is TGCGCCAGCAGCCAAGGGGGATCGGCAGTATACGAGCAGTACTTC. Protein: CASSQGGSAVYEQYF.

The chain joins TRBV30 to TRBJ1-6, with 9 bases that match TRBD1. The V gene's germline CDR1 is GTSNPN and CDR2 SVGIG (reference sequence). The ends lost 4 bases at V and 8 bases at J; junction bases unmatched: 12. The CDR3 is 16 amino acids. The chain's CDR3 is CAWKGQGLAHYSPLHF. As DNA, the CDR3 is TGTGCCTGGAAAGGACAGGGGCTTGCTCATTATTCACCCCTCCACTTT.

V is TRBV7-3 and J is TRBJ2-3, with 8 nucleotides matching TRBD2. The germline CDR1 and CDR2 sequences are SGHTA and FQGTGA. J gave up 2 bases and V 5 bases, and 9 bases lay outside the gene matches. The CDR3 is 16 amino acids. The CDR3 region is CASSPERGRFTDTQYF. DNA of the CDR3: TGTGCCAGCAGCCCCGAGCGGGGGAGATTCACAGATACGCAGTATTTT.

This rearrangement joins TRBV5-6 to TRBJ2-7; 8 nucleotides align to TRBD1. The CDR3 has 14 amino acids. Trimming at V came to 1 base and at J to 4 bases, leaving 4 bases not matched to a gene. In germline, CDR1 is SGHDT, CDR2 YYEEEE. The CDR3 is CASSLTGGFYEQYF. The CDR3 nucleotides read TGTGCCAGCAGCTTGACAGGGGGGTTTTACGAGCAGTACTTC. Full variable domain (rest looked up from reference TRBV5-6 and TRBJ2-7): DAGVTQSPTHLIKTRGQQVTLRCSPKSGHDTVSWYQQALGQGPQFIFQYYEEEERQRGNFPDRFSGHQFPNYSSELNVNALLLGDSALYLCASSLTGGFYEQYFGPGTRLTVT.

The rearrangement uses TRBV11-2 and TRBJ2-5, with no clear D. This CDR3 is 14 amino acids long. The V end was cut by 5 bases, the J end by 2 bases, with 12 bases between. Germline CDR1 SGHAT, CDR2 FQNNGV. CDR3 in amino acids: CASSLLFPQETQYF. For the CDR3, the DNA is TGTGCCAGCAGCCTCCTTTTCCCGCAAGAGACCCAGTACTTC. The whole variable domain, filled in from reference TRBV11-2 and TRBJ2-5, reads EAGVAQSPRYKIIEKRQSVAFWCNPISGHATLYWYQQILGQGPKLLIQFQNNGVVDDSQLPKDRFSAERLKGVDSTLKIQPAKLEDSAVYLCASSLLFPQETQYFGPGTRLLVL.

This rearrangement joins TRBV12-5 to TRBJ2-7; TRBD2 agrees at 16 bases. The CDR3 has 19 residues. Trimming removed 5 bases from V and 6 bases from J; junction bases left unmatched: 16. Germline CDR1 reads LGHNT; CDR2 reads FRNRAP. CDR3: CASGPQLGTSGGAFGEQYF. CDR3 DNA sequence: TGTGCTAGTGGTCCCCAACTTGGGACTAGCGGGGGGGCTTTTGGCGAGCAGTACTTC.

This sequence joins TRBV9 and TRBJ1-2; 9 positions agree with TRBD1. The V gene end was trimmed by 3 bases and the J gene end by 1 base; junction bases not matched to a gene: 10. CDR1 and CDR2 from the germline V gene are SGDLS and YYNGEE. This CDR3 comprises 17 residues. CDR3 sequence: CASSEDGTGQNNYGYTF. The CDR3 region has the DNA TGTGCCAGCAGCGAAGACGGGACAGGGCAAAATAACTATGGCTACACCTTC. The full variable domain, completed using reference TRBV9 and TRBJ1-2, is DSGVTQTPKHLITATGQRVTLRCSPRSGDLSVYWYQQSLDQGLQFLIQYYNGEERAKGNILERFSAQQFPDLHSELNLSSLELGDSALYFCASSEDGTGQNNYGYTFGSGTRLTVV.

The chain joins TRBV7-9 to TRBJ1-4; D remains unclear. The length of the CDR3 is 13 residues. Per germline, CDR1 SEHNR and CDR2 FQNEAQ (reference sequence). Trimming took off 5 bases at V and 4 bases at J, with 8 bases between the two ends. The CDR3: CASSLDDNEKLFF. CDR3 nucleotides: TGTGCCAGCAGCCTCGACGATAATGAAAAACTGTTTTTT.

V and J are TRBV25-1 and TRBJ1-4; 7 nucleotides align to TRBD1. Trimming removed 5 bases from V and 4 bases from J; junction bases left unmatched: 4. The CDR3 spans 14 residues. Per the germline V gene, CDR1 is MGHDK and CDR2 is SYGVNS. The chain's CDR3 is CASSLRGVNEKLFF. CDR3 coding DNA: TGTGCCAGCAGTCTCAGGGGGGTTAATGAAAAACTGTTTTTT.